This TCR beta chain emerged from a study of CD4 and CD8 cells across lung adenocarcinoma regions (dated by TCRdb to the late 2010s). Regarding the study in general: Intratumor heterogeneity of the T cell receptor repertoire was examined by comparing tumor centers with tumor margins.

This clonotype appeared once. It has no known antigen specificity. No base qualities exist here, and no much larger clone lies one base off it. Evidence from a single read is weak. Donors were patients with localized lung adenocarcinoma, a subtype of non-small cell lung cancer. These samples came from the centers of localized lung adenocarcinomas. For TCR repertoire analysis, CD4+ T cells from tumor tissue were profiled apart from CD8+ T cells. Counted from cysteine to phenylalanine, this CDR3 has 13 amino acids. The entry retains the CDR3 DNA only, 39 bases that are in frame from base 1. The CDR1 and CDR2 encoded by the germline V gene are MNHNS and SASEGT. V is clipped by 3 bases and J by 2 bases, and the sequence between their germline boundaries is 8 bases long. The method behind the library was PCR. TCRdb names HiSeq X Ten as the instrument used. TCRdb itself trimmed the public reads at Q25 with fastp, ran MiXCR and retained productive beta chains. CDR3 protein duplicates are merged, each entry listing the most common genes and DNA. Recorded for this sample are 7,000 to 8,500 distinct CDR3 sequences; 55% to 60% of them occurred a single time. The ten most abundant clones make up 24% of the sample.

The sequence was collected from a female donor with lung adenocarcinoma. The CD4 and CD8 labels of this study may be unreliable. Sequencing was performed on CD4+ T cells from the center of a lung tumor. The cell subset or site label, read with the paper, signifies: tumor center region. The chain couples TRBV6-1 to TRBJ2-7; a confident D gene designation cannot be given. The DNA sequence follows: TGTGCCAGCAGTGAGCGGCACACCTACGAGCAGTACTTC. The translation is CASSERHTYEQYF.